This T cell receptor (beta chain) originates from a study of shared clonotypes between healthy human individuals (dated by TCRdb to about 2020). Looking at the study overall: Three men and two women, aged 18 to 49 years, made up the cohort. For each donor, CD4 naive and CD4 memory were each run on three plates, CD8 naive on two plates, and CD8 memory on one plate. Each donor's leukapheresis produced roughly between roughly 0.9 and 8.9 billion PBMCs. To increase sequencing depth and limit assay-specific biases, TCR repertoire library preparation and sequencing were carried out by different laboratories using diverse techniques. The study deeply sequenced blood TCR repertoires of about 5 healthy adults to estimate repertoire size and the extent of clonotype sharing between individuals.

The paper's findings and limits, for the study overall: Naive subsets generally had larger estimated clonotype richness than memory subsets did. The genetic and exposure-history diversity represented was limited by the small number of donors. Sampling was limited to blood, and TCR repertoires in tissue likely differ from TCR repertoires in blood. Even with the large sequencing depth, rarefaction of the sorted-subset datasets indicated that sequencing was incomplete. Higher generation probabilities were observed for clonotypes shared by all four sorted-subset donors than for non-shared clonotypes. Approximately 5% of naive CD4, 3.5% of naive CD8, 2.3% of memory CD4, and less than 0.45% of memory CD8 clonotypes were shared across a few donors. Pairwise subsampling indicated that sequencing depth was expected to affect the degree of clonotype sharing among donors.

Donors were healthy HIV-negative adults with no recently reported acute infections or vaccinations. Only Caucasian adults living in Nashville, Tennessee, USA were represented among the donors. CD8 memory samples were composed of magnetically selected CD45RO+ cells combined with CCR7-negative CD45RA+ effector memory (TemRA) cells. After blood collection by leukapheresis, PBMCs were isolated using Ficoll-Histopaque density gradient centrifugation and then cryopreserved in the vapor phase of liquid nitrogen. Analytical flow cytometry was used to check the purity and quantity of each magnetically sorted T cell population. From each sorted fraction, genomic DNA was isolated and quantified by UV absorbance on a Nanodrop 2000c. Using the deep immunoSEQ assay, TCR CDR3 regions were amplified from genomic DNA by multiplex PCR. Extracted genomic DNA from each cell subset was spread evenly across all wells of several immunoSEQ 96-well plates, with each plate serving as a replicate. For sorted subsets, around 0.2 ug genomic DNA, equal to some 28,000 T cell genomes, was loaded into each replicate PCR. Purified libraries were measured with a Qubit 3.0 fluorometer, size-checked on a Bioanalyzer 2100, and measured again with the KAPA Library Quantification kit. Every immunoSEQ 96-well plate was sequenced on a dedicated single-read 150-cycle Illumina NextSeq 550 flow cell. In the paper's pipeline: Because the immunoSEQ output included only junctional sequences and no quality scores, the filtering could not be the same as the filtering used for full-length reads. To assign V/J genes and CDR3, sequences were annotated using PyIR, a Python wrapper for IgBLAST v1.9, with IMGT germline references. Any read was removed if the V/J assignment was weak (E-value above 1e-6), the CDR3 was missing, or the read contained stop codons, out-of-frame junctions, or ambiguous translated residues. V3J clonotypes were defined as sequences sharing the same inferred V gene, J gene, and CDR3 amino acid sequence. Percentage overlap between repertoires was calculated by dividing the number of shared unique clonotypes by the size of the smaller repertoire. RTK rarefaction, the Chao1 estimator, and Recon v2.1 estimates of unobserved clonotypes were used to assess repertoire richness. For all TCRbeta clonotypes obtained by the gDNA method from several donors, generation probabilities were computed with OLGA. Here the immuneACCESS table is served through TCRdb, limited to in-frame sequences with V and J called. Missing clones are a known gap in these copies; in checked studies unresolved V genes cover under half, and the rest lacks a known reason. V, J and clone size were drawn from that table, and D and trimming were deduced from the DNA. The table for this sample lists roughly 720,000 clones; 90% of them were counted only once. The ten largest clonotypes hold around a third of the sample.

Germline trimming amounts to 6 bases on V and 1 base on J, with 3 as the count of junction bases outside the gene matches. The germline V gene encodes CDR1 MNHNS and CDR2 SASEGT. The cysteine opens and the phenylalanine closes a CDR3 of 14 amino acids. Kept here is only the CDR3 DNA, which spans 42 bases and is read in frame from base 1. With regard to this clone: It lacks a known antigen. Base quality data are lacking; no much larger clone is found one base away.

This chain joins TRBV6-1 to TRBJ1-1; 9 nucleotides in the junction match TRBD1. Specimen: memory CD8+ T cells from PBMCs. What the cell subset or site label conveys for this sample: CD45RO+ cells pooled with CCR7-negative TemRA cells. This TCR was recovered from a man in his late teens or twenties in good health. Some clones in this sample may be carry-over from other donors' samples. The CDR3 reads as follows: CASSYRGQNTEAFF. The nucleotide sequence is given as TGTGCCAGCAGCTACAGGGGGCAGAACACTGAAGCTTTCTTT.